This TCR beta chain was profiled in a study of cytomegalovirus exposure and HLA in healthy donors. Looked up from germline, CDR1 is SGHRS and CDR2 is YFSETQ. The CDR3 length is 14 residues. V lost 2 bases and J lost 5; bases outside the gene matches: 6. PCR amplification relied on 60 Vbeta primers (plus 13 Jbeta primers). Profiling relied on immunoSEQ multiplex PCR, and the TCRdb table lists in-frame clones only, not all of them. The sample consists of about 190,000 clones, approximately 79% of them appearing once. The table lists this clone with a few counts. Sequenced sample: PBMCs. The sequence came from a man aged 35 to 55 in good health and CMV-seropositive. The chain has TRBV5-1 and TRBJ2-5, with 7 positions matching TRBD2. CDR3 coding DNA: TGCGCCAGCAGCTTCTCTAGGGGAGGGGAGACCCAGTACTTC. Its translation: CASSFSRGGETQYF.